These T cell receptor beta chains were read from a single sample in a study of OX40 agonist ivuxolimab in advanced cancers. Data came from immunoSEQ multiplex PCR; TCRdb stores just in-frame clones and leaves some out. The table shows some 70,000 clones, with approximately 89% occurring only once. The sequencing used CD4+ or CD8+ T cells sorted from blood, collected in a trial of the OX40 agonist ivuxolimab. These receptors originate from an adult with an advanced solid tumor such as melanoma, head and neck, liver or kidney cancer. The conserved cysteine and the conserved F or W are not part of the CDR3 here.

J	V	CDR3
TRBJ2-3	TRBV6-5	ASSGTSGLTDTQY
TRBJ2-5	TRBV11-1	ASSKLAGGREETQY
TRBJ1-2	TRBV7-9	ASREQGLGGGYT
TRBJ2-3	TRBV2	ASRETSGITDTQY
TRBJ2-2	TRBV7-9	ASSFDRANTGELF
TRBJ2-2	TRBV11-2	ASSPDRGNSPGELF
TRBJ2-2	TRBV2	ASSPIGVDTGELF
TRBJ1-1	TRBV2	ASSGGQKGGAF
TRBJ1-5	TRBV7-9	ASSYSGPQGYSNQPQH
TRBJ2-1	TRBV10-2	ASKTGRNEQF
TRBJ1-1	TRBV29-1	SATPGAMNTEAF
TRBJ1-5	TRBV5-8	ASSRGGGPQPQH
TRBJ2-1	TRBV19	ASSIARIDLANEQF
TRBJ1-2	TRBV6-1	ASRPGQGSSGYT
TRBJ2-7	TRBV30	AWSVGPTSGGSYEQY
TRBJ1-2	TRBV10-3	AISEAQTGGGYT
TRBJ2-1	TRBV4-1	ASSHAADPGLTYNEQF
TRBJ1-1	TRBV7-2	ASSPGGSLNTEAF
TRBJ2-1	TRBV9	ASSVVSTQYNEQF
TRBJ1-2	TRBV10-3	ATQNPGYPNYGYT
TRBJ2-3	TRBV10-3	AAQTGGRDTQY
TRBJ1-6	TRBV7-9	ASSLATGFFSPLH